What follows is one TCR beta chain and its context. In the authors' methods: Estimates of nucleated cell counts were drawn from the amplification of reference gene primers. Generated by immunoSEQ multiplex PCR, the TCRdb table keeps only in-frame clones and is missing some. Clone size and the V and J calls come from that table; the DNA yielded D and trimming. The sample yields roughly 100,000 clones, roughly 80% seen once. These data belong to a study of blood T cell repertoires in COVID-19. Study as a whole: PBMCs, B-cell-depleted T cells, or T cells were the source of the cDNA or gDNA that made up the material.

The sequencing sample was made of peripheral blood. This TCR was recovered from a woman older than 75 with acute or convalescent COVID-19.

The CDR3 sequence: CASSLTRASTDTQYF. In nucleotides, the CDR3 is TGTGCCAGCAGCTTGACGAGGGCTAGCACAGATACGCAGTATTTT. This chain links TRBV5-4 with TRBJ2-3, with D perhaps matching TRBD2 (5 bases). The CDR3 is made up of 15 amino acids. Germline V lookup: CDR1 SGHNT, CDR2 YYREEE (reference sequence). The V and J ends lost 1 base and 0 bases respectively, with 9 bases between them.